This T cell receptor beta chain was observed in a study of CD8 T cells in ankylosing spondylitis. CDR1 and CDR2 from the germline V gene are SQVTM and ANQGSEA. The CDR3 has 11 residues. V lost 6 bases and J 8 bases, leaving 11 bases between the germline ends. TCRdb ran MiXCR on the 5' RACE reads and lists one entry per CDR3 protein. The sample lists almost 250,000 distinct CDR3 sequences, roughly a third occurring once. Sequenced sample: blood, either unsorted or a sorted T cell fraction (not recorded which). The chain joins TRBV29-1 to TRBJ2-1, with D perhaps matching TRBD2 (6 bases). This sequence was found in a male donor with ankylosing spondylitis or in good health (not recorded which). This chain's CDR3 is CSVLAFDEQFF. For the CDR3, the DNA is TGCAGCGTCCTAGCGTTCGATGAGCAGTTCTTC.